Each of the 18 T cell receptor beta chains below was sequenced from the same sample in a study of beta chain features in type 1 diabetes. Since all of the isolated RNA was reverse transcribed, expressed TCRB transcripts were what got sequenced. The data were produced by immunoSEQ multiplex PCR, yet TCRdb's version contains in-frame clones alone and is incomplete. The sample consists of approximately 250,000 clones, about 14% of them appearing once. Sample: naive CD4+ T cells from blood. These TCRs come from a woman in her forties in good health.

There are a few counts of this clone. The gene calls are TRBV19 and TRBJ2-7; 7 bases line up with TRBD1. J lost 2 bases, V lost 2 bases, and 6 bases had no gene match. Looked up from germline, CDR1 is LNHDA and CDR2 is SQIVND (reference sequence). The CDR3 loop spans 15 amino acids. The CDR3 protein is CASSIPGQPPYEQYF. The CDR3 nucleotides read TGTGCCAGTAGTATACCGGGACAGCCACCCTACGAGCAGTACTTC.

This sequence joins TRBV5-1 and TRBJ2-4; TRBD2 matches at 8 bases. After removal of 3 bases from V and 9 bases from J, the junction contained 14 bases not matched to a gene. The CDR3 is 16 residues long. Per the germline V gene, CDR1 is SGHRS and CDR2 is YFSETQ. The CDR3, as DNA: TGCGCCAGCAGCTCCACACGGGGACTAGAAGGTAGCATTCAGTACTTC. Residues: CASSSTRGLEGSIQYF.

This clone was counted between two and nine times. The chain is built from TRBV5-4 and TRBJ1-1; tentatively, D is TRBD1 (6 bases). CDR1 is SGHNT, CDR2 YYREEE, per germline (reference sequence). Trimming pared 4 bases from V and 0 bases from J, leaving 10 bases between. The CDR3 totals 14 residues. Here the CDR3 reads CASSIQGMNTEAFF. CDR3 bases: TGTGCCAGCAGCATTCAGGGGATGAACACTGAAGCTTTCTTT.

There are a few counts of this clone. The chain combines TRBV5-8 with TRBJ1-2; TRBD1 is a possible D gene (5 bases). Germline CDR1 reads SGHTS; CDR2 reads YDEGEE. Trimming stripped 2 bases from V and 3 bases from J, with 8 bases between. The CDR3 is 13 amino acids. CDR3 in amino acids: CASSFQGHYGYTF. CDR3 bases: TGTGCCAGCAGCTTCCAGGGTCACTATGGCTACACCTTC.

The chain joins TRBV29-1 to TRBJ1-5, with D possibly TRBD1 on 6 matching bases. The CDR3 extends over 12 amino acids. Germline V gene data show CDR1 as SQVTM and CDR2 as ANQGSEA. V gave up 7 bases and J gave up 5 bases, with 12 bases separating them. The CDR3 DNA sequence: TGCAGCGCCGGCTACAGGGATCAGCCCCAGCATTTT. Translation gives CSAGYRDQPQHF. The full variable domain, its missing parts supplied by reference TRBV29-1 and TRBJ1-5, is SAVISQKPSRDICQRGTSLTIQCQVDSQVTMMFWYRQQPGQSLTLIATANQGSEATYESGFVIDKFPISRPNLTFSTLTVSNMSPEDSSIYLCSAGYRDQPQHFGDGTRLSIL.

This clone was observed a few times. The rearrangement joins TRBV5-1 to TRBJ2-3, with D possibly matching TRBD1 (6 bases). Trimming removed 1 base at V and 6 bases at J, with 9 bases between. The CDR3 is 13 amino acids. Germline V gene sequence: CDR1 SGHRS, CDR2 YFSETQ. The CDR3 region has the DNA TGCGCCAGCAGCTTGCAGGGGCGGGATACGCAGTATTTT. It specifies CASSLQGRDTQYF.

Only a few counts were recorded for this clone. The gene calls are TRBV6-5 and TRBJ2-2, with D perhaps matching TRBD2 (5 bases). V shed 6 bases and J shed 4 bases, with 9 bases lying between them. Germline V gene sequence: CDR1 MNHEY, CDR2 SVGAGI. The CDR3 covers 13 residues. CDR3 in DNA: TGTGCCAGCAGGCGACGGGGCACCGGGGAGCTGTTTTTT. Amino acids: CASRRRGTGELFF.

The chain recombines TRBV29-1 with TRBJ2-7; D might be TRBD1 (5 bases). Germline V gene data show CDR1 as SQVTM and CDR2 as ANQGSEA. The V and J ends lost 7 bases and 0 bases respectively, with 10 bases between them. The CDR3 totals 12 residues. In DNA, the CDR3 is TGCAGCGCCCAGGGCAGCTCCTACGAGCAGTACTTC. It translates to CSAQGSSYEQYF.

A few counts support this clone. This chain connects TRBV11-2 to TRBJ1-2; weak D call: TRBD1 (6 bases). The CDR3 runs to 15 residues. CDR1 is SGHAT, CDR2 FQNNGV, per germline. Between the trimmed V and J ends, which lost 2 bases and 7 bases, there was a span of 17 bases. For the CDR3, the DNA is TGTGCCAGCAGCTTAAGGATAGCGGGGGCTGGTGGCTACACCTTC. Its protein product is CASSLRIAGAGGYTF.

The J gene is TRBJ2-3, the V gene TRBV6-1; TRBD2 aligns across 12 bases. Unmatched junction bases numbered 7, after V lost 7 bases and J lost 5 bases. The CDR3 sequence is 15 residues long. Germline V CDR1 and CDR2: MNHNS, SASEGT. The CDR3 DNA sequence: TGTGCCAGCAAGGGACTAGCGGGTTTTGGAGATACGCAGTATTTT. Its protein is CASKGLAGFGDTQYF.

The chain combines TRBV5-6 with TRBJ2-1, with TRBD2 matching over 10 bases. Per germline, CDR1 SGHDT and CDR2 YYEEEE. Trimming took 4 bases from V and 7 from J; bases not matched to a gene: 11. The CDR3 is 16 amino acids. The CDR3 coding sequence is TGTGCCAGCAGCCAACAAATTACTAGCGGGGTTAATGAGCAGTTCTTC. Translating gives CASSQQITSGVNEQFF.

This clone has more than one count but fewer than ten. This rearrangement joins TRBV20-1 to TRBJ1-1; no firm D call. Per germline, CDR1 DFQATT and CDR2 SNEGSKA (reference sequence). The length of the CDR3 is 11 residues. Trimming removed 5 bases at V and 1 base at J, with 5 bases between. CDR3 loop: CSALRNTEAFF. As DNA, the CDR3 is TGCAGTGCTCTGAGGAACACTGAAGCTTTCTTT.

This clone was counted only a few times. This CDR3 is CASSTGQGHEKLFF. The CDR3 nucleotides read TGCGCCAGCAGCACGGGACAGGGTCATGAAAAACTGTTTTTT. The V call is TRBV5-1, the J call TRBJ1-4; the match to TRBD1 covers 9 bases. The ends lost 4 bases at V and 6 bases at J; junction bases unmatched: 4. The length of the CDR3 is 14 residues. From germline, CDR1 is SGHRS and CDR2 YFSETQ. Complete variable domain (other parts from reference TRBV5-1 and TRBJ1-4): KAGVTQTPRYLIKTRGQQVTLSCSPISGHRSVSWYQQTPGQGLQFLFEYFSETQRNKGNFPGRFSGRQFSNSRSEMNVSTLELGDSALYLCASSTGQGHEKLFFGSGTQLSVL.

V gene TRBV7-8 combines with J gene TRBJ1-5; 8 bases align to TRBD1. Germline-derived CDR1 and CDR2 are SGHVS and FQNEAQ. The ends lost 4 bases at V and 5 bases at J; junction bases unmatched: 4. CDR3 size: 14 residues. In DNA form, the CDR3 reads TGTGCCAGCAGCTCACCGGACAGGGATCAGCCCCAGCATTTT. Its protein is CASSSPDRDQPQHF. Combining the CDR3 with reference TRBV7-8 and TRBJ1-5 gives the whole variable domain GAGVSQSPRYKVAKRGQDVALRCDPISGHVSLFWYQQALGQGPEFLTYFQNEAQLDKSGLPSDRFFAERPEGSVSTLKIQRTQQEDSAVYLCASSSPDRDQPQHFGDGTRLSIL.

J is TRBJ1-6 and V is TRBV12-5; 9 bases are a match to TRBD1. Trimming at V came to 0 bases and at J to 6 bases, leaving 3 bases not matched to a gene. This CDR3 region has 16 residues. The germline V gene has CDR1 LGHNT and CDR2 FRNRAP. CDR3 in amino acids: CASGLVGQGPNSPLHF. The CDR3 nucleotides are TGTGCTAGTGGTTTGGTCGGACAGGGGCCTAATTCACCCCTCCACTTT.

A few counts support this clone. Here the CDR3 reads CASSPRTGVSTGELFF. The DNA for the CDR3 is TGTGCCAGCTCACCACGGACAGGGGTTAGCACCGGGGAGCTGTTTTTT. The chain carries TRBV18 and TRBJ2-2, with 9 positions matching TRBD1. The trim removed 1 base at V and 4 bases at J, leaving 4 bases unmatched. Per the germline V gene, CDR1 is KGHSH and CDR2 is LQKENI. The CDR3 totals 16 residues.

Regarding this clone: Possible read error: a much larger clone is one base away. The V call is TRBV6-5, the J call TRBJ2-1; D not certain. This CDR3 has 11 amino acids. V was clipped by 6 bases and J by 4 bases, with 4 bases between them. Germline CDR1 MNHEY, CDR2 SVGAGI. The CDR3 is CASSNYNEQFF. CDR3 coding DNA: TGTGCCAGCAGCAATTACAATGAGCAGTTCTTC.

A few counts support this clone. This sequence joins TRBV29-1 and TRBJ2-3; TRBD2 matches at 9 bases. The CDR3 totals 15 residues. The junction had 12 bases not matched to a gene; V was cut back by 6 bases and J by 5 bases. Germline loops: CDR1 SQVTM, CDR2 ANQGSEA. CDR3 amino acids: CSVRSERGVGDTQYF. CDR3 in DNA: TGCAGCGTCCGTTCCGAGCGGGGGGTAGGAGATACGCAGTATTTT.